These 6 T cell receptor beta chains share one sample of origin, sequenced in a study of CD8 T cells in ankylosing spondylitis. Study-wide results and caveats: For ankylosing spondylitis blood, a TCR beta motif of under 10 highly homologous variants appeared characteristic.

Antigens of these TCRs are unknown. TCRdb recomputed calls from the 5' RACE reads with MiXCR, one row per CDR3 protein. Of approximately 440,000 distinct CDR3 sequences in the sample, approximately 17% were seen once. The sample taken for sequencing was blood, either unsorted or a sorted T cell fraction (not recorded which). The origin of the receptors is a male donor with ankylosing spondylitis.

This clonotype was seen a few times. This sequence joins TRBV20-1 and TRBJ1-1; no firm D call. CDR1 and CDR2 from the germline V gene are DFQATT and SNEGSKA (reference sequence). The CDR3 is 12 amino acids. The CDR3 DNA reads as TGCAGGGGCTGGGAGAGCGGCACTGAAGCTTTCTTT. It is translated as CRGWESGTEAFF.

In this sample, this clonotype turned up a few times. This sequence joins TRBV7-3 and TRBJ2-1; 9 bases map to TRBD2. The germline gives CDR1 SGHTA, CDR2 FQGTGA. V dropped 1 base and J dropped 2; count of bases not matched to a gene: 3. The CDR3 totals 16 residues. The chain's CDR3 is CASSLIAGVPYNEQFF. Written as DNA, the CDR3 is TGTGCCAGCAGCTTAATAGCGGGAGTCCCCTACAATGAGCAGTTCTTC.

The rearrangement uses TRBV28 and TRBJ1-4; no firm D call. Germline CDR1 and CDR2: MDHEN and SYDVKM. The V end lost 3 bases, the J end lost 8 bases, and 10 bases lay between the germline ends. The length of the CDR3 is 13 residues. The CDR3 protein is CASSFNLGEKLFF. As DNA, the CDR3 is TGTGCCAGCAGTTTTAACTTGGGCGAAAAACTGTTTTTT.

The CDR3 loop reads CSARGARGSSYNEQFF. The CDR3 DNA is TGCAGTGCTCGAGGAGCAAGGGGGAGCTCCTACAATGAGCAGTTCTTC. The chain recombines TRBV20-1 with TRBJ2-1; D might be TRBD1 (6 bases). This CDR3 is built from 16 residues. The V gene's germline CDR1 is DFQATT and CDR2 SNEGSKA (reference sequence). V was trimmed by 5 bases and J by 0 bases, leaving 17 bases between them.

This clonotype has more than one count but fewer than ten. The rearrangement joins TRBV7-2 to TRBJ2-5; tentative D call: TRBD2 (5 bases). The CDR3 is 15 residues long. CDR1 and CDR2 from the germline V gene are SGHTA and FQGNSA. Trimming pared 5 bases from V and 5 bases from J, leaving 18 bases between. The CDR3: CASSRNSQRGETQYF. The DNA for the CDR3 is TGTGCCAGCAGCCGTAACTCCCAACGAGGGGAGACCCAGTACTTC.

The chain joins TRBV9 to TRBJ1-1; no definite D call. Germline CDR1 reads SGDLS; CDR2 reads YYNGEE. There are 16 residues in the CDR3. Trimming shortened V by 0 bases and J by 4 bases, and 16 bases separated the two germline ends. The CDR3 sequence: CASSVGGPSPGTEAFF. The CDR3 DNA is TGTGCCAGCAGCGTAGGCGGGCCCTCCCCTGGCACTGAAGCTTTCTTT. The full variable domain, rest sourced from reference TRBV9 and TRBJ1-1, is DSGVTQTPKHLITATGQRVTLRCSPRSGDLSVYWYQQSLDQGLQFLIQYYNGEERAKGNILERFSAQQFPDLHSELNLSSLELGDSALYFCASSVGGPSPGTEAFFGQGTRLTVV.